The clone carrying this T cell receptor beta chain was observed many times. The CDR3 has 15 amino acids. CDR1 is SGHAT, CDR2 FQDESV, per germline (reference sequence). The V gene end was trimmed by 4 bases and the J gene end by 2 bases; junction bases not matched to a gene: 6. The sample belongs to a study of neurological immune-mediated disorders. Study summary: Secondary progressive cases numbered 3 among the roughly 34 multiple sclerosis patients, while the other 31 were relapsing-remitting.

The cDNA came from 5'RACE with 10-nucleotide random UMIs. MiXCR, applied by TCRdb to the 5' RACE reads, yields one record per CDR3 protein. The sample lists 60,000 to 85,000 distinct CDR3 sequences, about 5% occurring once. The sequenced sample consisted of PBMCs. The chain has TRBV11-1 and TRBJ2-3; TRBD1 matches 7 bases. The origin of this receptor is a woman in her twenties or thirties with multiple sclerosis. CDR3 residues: CASSSGDRSTDTQYF. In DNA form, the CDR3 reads TGTGCCAGCAGCTCAGGGGACAGATCCACAGATACGCAGTATTTT.